Described below is a single TCR beta chain sequence and its context. The record originates from a study of blood T cell repertoires in COVID-19. Across the study: Samples came from the United States, Italy and Spain, spanning acute and convalescent COVID-19. Sample material is recorded as cDNA or gDNA derived from T cells, B-cell-depleted T cells, or PBMCs.

In the original analysis: For nucleated cells, counts were estimated from reference gene primer amplification. The method was immunoSEQ multiplex PCR; TCRdb's version includes in-frame clones alone and lacks a portion of them. From that table come the V and J calls and clone size; the DNA was used to work out D and trimming. The sample lists roughly 67,000 clones, approximately 85% occurring once. From germline, CDR1 is MGHRA and CDR2 YSYEKL. V lost 2 bases and J lost 7, with 21 bases in between. This CDR3 is built from 17 residues. The TCR sequence derives from a man over 45 with acute or convalescent COVID-19. The chain couples TRBV4-1 to TRBJ2-1, with D maybe TRBD2 (5 bases). Material for sequencing was peripheral blood. CDR3 residues: CASSQLSGSPPRNEQFF. DNA for the CDR3: TGCGCCAGCAGCCAACTTTCGGGATCCCCACCCCGGAATGAGCAGTTCTTC.